The subject of this entry is one TCR beta chain. This entry belongs to a study of cytomegalovirus exposure and HLA in healthy donors. Generated by immunoSEQ multiplex PCR, the TCRdb table keeps only in-frame clones and is missing some. The data show under 200,000 clones, about 96% seen once. The sequenced sample consisted of PBMCs. The clonotype originates from a woman under 30 in good health and CMV-seronegative.

CDR3 sequence (DNA): TGTGCCAGCAGTGAAGTGCCCTCGGTGGGCTACACCTTC. This codes for CASSEVPSVGYTF. This rearrangement joins TRBV2 to TRBJ1-2; D remains ambiguous. Trimming removed 1 base from V and 8 bases from J, with 11 bases in between. CDR1 is SNHLY and CDR2 is FYNNEI in the germline V gene. CDR3 length: 13 residues. Supplemented by reference TRBV2 and TRBJ1-2, the full variable domain reads EPEVTQTPSHQVTQMGQEVILRCVPISNHLYFYWYRQILGQKVEFLVSFYNNEISEKSEIFDDQFSVERPDGSNFTLKIRSTKLEDSAMYFCASSEVPSVGYTFGSGTRLTVV.